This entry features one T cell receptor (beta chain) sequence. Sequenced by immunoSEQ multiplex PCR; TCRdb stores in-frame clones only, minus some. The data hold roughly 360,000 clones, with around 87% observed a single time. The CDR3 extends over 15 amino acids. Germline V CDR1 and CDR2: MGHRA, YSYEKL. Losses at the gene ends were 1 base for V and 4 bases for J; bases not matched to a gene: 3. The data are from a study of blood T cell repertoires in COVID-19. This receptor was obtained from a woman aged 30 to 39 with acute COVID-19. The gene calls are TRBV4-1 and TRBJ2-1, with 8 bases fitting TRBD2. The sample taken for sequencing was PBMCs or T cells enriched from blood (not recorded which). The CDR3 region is CASSQVGTRYNEQFF. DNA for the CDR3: TGCGCCAGCAGCCAAGTAGGGACTAGATACAATGAGCAGTTCTTC.